What follows are 21 T cell receptor beta chains derived from one specimen sequenced in a study of technical replicates of blood from a few donors. The assay was immunoSEQ multiplex PCR, and TCRdb's table has in-frame clones only and misses some. Of approximately 99,000 clones listed, roughly 96% were seen once; the top ten hold just over 0.2%. Sequencing used T cells isolated from PBMCs. The source of these receptors is a human donor in good health.

This chain links TRBV7-9 with TRBJ1-2; a possible D gene is TRBD1 (6 bases). The CDR3 loop spans 14 amino acids. CDR1 and CDR2 (germline): SEHNR, FQNEAQ (reference sequence). Trimming took off 3 bases at V and 8 bases at J, with 16 bases between the two ends. Written as DNA, the CDR3 is TGTGCCAGCAGCTTCCGGACAGCTTTGGACGGCTACACCTTC. This codes for CASSFRTALDGYTF.

This rearrangement joins TRBV7-6 to TRBJ1-5; TRBD1 is a possible D gene (6 bases). Trimming stripped 5 bases from V and 0 bases from J, with 8 bases between. The germline CDR1 and CDR2 sequences are SGHVS and FNYEAQ. CDR3 length: 14 residues. Here the CDR3 reads CASSAGDSNQPQHF. The CDR3 bases are TGTGCCAGCAGCGCAGGGGATAGCAATCAGCCCCAGCATTTT.

The gene calls are TRBV5-1 and TRBJ2-2; tentatively, D is TRBD1 (5 bases). V was trimmed by 6 bases and J by 1 base, leaving 10 bases between them. This CDR3 spans 14 amino acids. CDR1 is SGHRS, CDR2 YFSETQ, per germline. CDR3 protein: CASIGVLNTGELFF. Here the CDR3 DNA reads TGCGCCAGCATAGGGGTCTTGAACACCGGGGAGCTGTTTTTT.

The V and J genes are TRBV6-1 and TRBJ1-1; D is perhaps TRBD1 (5 bases). CDR1 is MNHNS, CDR2 SASEGT, per germline. Trimming left V 0 bases short and J 3 bases short, with 11 bases between. The length of the CDR3 is 15 residues. The chain's CDR3 is CASSEAQGRYTEAFF. The CDR3 DNA reads TGTGCCAGCAGTGAAGCTCAGGGTAGGTACACTGAAGCTTTCTTT.

The chain couples TRBV6-1 to TRBJ1-2; the D is unclear. The CDR3 loop spans 13 amino acids. With 6 bases removed from V and 6 bases from J, the gap between germline ends came to 14 bases. Germline lookup yields CDR1 MNHNS and CDR2 SASEGT. In DNA, the CDR3 is TGTGCCAGCAGCCCCCGGGGAGACGATGGCTACACCTTC. As protein: CASSPRGDDGYTF.

This clone was seen once. This sequence joins TRBV5-1 and TRBJ2-3; D not certain. From germline, CDR1 is SGHRS and CDR2 YFSETQ. This CDR3 is 15 amino acids long. V lost 0 bases to trimming and J lost 1 base, with 9 bases between them. The CDR3 loop reads CASSLVLAGTDTQYF. CDR3 nucleotides: TGCGCCAGCAGCTTGGTTTTAGCCGGCACAGATACGCAGTATTTT.

The chain couples TRBV4-2 to TRBJ2-5, with 10 bases aligning to TRBD2. The trim removed 0 bases at V and 6 bases at J, leaving 7 bases unmatched. The CDR3 contains 16 residues. CDR1 and CDR2 (germline): LGHNA, YNFKEQ. The CDR3 here is CASSQESSGGGKTQYF. In nucleotides, the CDR3 is TGTGCCAGCAGCCAAGAGTCTAGCGGGGGAGGGAAGACCCAGTACTTC.

The chain recombines TRBV18 with TRBJ2-3; TRBD1 might be the D (6 bases). CDR3 length equals 16 residues. Deletions cut 2 bases from V and 3 bases from J, with 15 bases between. Germline V gene sequence: CDR1 KGHSH, CDR2 LQKENI. The DNA of the CDR3 is TGTGCCAGCTCACCAGTAGGTGGTGGGACAACAGATACGCAGTATTTT. It specifies CASSPVGGGTTDTQYF.

The chain has TRBV4-2 and TRBJ2-7, with a possible D match to TRBD2 (6 bases). This CDR3 comprises 13 residues. CDR1 LGHNA and CDR2 YNFKEQ come from the germline V gene. The ends were cut back, 4 bases at V and 3 bases at J, with 10 bases in the middle. CDR3 residues: CASSPGTYYEQYF. In DNA, the CDR3 is TGTGCCAGCAGCCCCGGGACTTACTACGAGCAGTACTTC.

This chain uses TRBV12-5 with TRBJ2-1; 7 positions agree with TRBD1. Germline CDR1 is LGHNT and CDR2 is FRNRAP. V dropped 0 bases and J dropped 5; count of bases not matched to a gene: 7. This CDR3 contains 16 residues. For the CDR3, the DNA is TGTGCTAGTGGTTTGGTACTGGGACAGCAAAACAATGAGCAGTTCTTC. It codes for CASGLVLGQQNNEQFF.

The chain combines TRBV28 with TRBJ1-5; 8 positions agree with TRBD1. V lost 6 bases and J lost 1; bases outside the gene matches: 5. This CDR3 comprises 15 residues. Germline assignment: CDR1 MDHEN and CDR2 SYDVKM. The CDR3 DNA reads as TGTGCCAGCAGATCCAGGGGGCACAGCAATCAGCCCCAGCATTTT. Its translation is CASRSRGHSNQPQHF. Drawing the rest from reference TRBV28 and TRBJ1-5, the complete variable domain is DVKVTQSSRYLVKRTGEKVFLECVQDMDHENMFWYRQDPGLGLRLIYFSYDVKMKEKGDIPEGYSVSREKKERFSLILESASTNQTSMYLCASRSRGHSNQPQHFGDGTRLSIL.

V usage is TRBV10-3 and J usage is TRBJ2-3; no firm D call. Germline V gene lookup returns CDR1 ENHRY and CDR2 SYGVKD. V was shortened by 10 bases and J by 7 bases, with 12 bases between the two germline ends. CDR3 length: 11 residues. As DNA, the CDR3 is TGTGCCACCGAGAAGTTAAATACGCAGTATTTT. It specifies CATEKLNTQYF.

This clone was found a few times. J is TRBJ1-6 and V is TRBV27; the D is unclear. V was trimmed by 2 bases and J by 14 bases, leaving 10 bases between them. This CDR3 comprises 12 residues. Germline V gene sequence: CDR1 MNHEY, CDR2 SMNVEV (reference sequence). CDR3 loop: CASSLNGIALHF. The DNA for the CDR3 is TGTGCCAGCAGTTTAAACGGTATAGCCCTCCACTTT.

This chain uses TRBV4-2 with TRBJ2-7; 7 bases line up with TRBD2. V was pared by 3 bases and J by 4 bases, with 6 bases of the junction left unmatched. Germline loops: CDR1 LGHNA, CDR2 YNFKEQ. There are 14 residues in the CDR3. As DNA, the CDR3 is TGTGCCAGCAGCCAGGGGCGGGAGCCATACGAGCAGTACTTC. Encoded protein: CASSQGREPYEQYF.

This clone appeared a single time. The V gene is TRBV7-9, the J gene TRBJ1-1; no clear D gene. The CDR3 loop spans 14 amino acids. Germline V lookup: CDR1 SEHNR, CDR2 FQNEAQ (reference sequence). V lost 5 bases to trimming and J lost 0 bases, with 10 bases between them. The CDR3 coding sequence is TGTGCCAGCAGCGGACGGGATTTGAACACTGAAGCTTTCTTT. As protein: CASSGRDLNTEAFF.

The CDR3 loop is CASSTNRVGAQETQYF. Written as DNA, the CDR3 is TGCGCCAGCAGCACTAACAGGGTAGGCGCCCAAGAGACCCAGTACTTC. V usage is TRBV5-1 and J usage is TRBJ2-5, with D perhaps matching TRBD1 (6 bases). With 4 bases removed from V and 1 base from J, the gap between germline ends came to 17 bases. Germline CDR1 reads SGHRS; CDR2 reads YFSETQ. CDR3 length: 16 amino acids.

The chain has TRBV28 and TRBJ2-7; possibly TRBD1 for D (6 bases). Trimming cost V 5 bases and J 5 bases, with 13 bases left between them. This CDR3 is built from 13 residues. Germline CDR1 MDHEN, CDR2 SYDVKM. The CDR3 sequence is CASSGRGRDEQYF. DNA for the CDR3: TGTGCCAGCAGTGGCAGGGGTAGGGACGAGCAGTACTTC.

This chain links TRBV11-3 with TRBJ2-7, with D possibly matching TRBD2 (7 bases). With 4 bases removed from V and 2 bases from J, the gap between germline ends came to 18 bases. The CDR3 spans 16 residues. The germline CDR1 and CDR2 sequences are SGHNT and YENEEA. The CDR3 coding sequence is TGTGCCAGCAGCTCCCTAGGGGGGGCGCGCCCCTACGAGCAGTACTTC. Translation: CASSSLGGARPYEQYF.

This chain links TRBV6-1 with TRBJ1-2; D gene unclear. Trimming left V 7 bases short and J 7 bases short, with 7 bases between. The germline V gene has CDR1 MNHNS and CDR2 SASEGT. The CDR3 runs to 10 residues. DNA of the CDR3: TGTGCCAGCATGCCCGGTGGCTACACCTTC. Translating it yields CASMPGGYTF.

The J gene is TRBJ2-3, the V gene TRBV2; D is perhaps TRBD1 (6 bases). V lost 10 bases and J 4 bases, leaving 15 bases between the germline ends. Germline values: CDR1 SNHLY, CDR2 FYNNEI. This CDR3 has 13 residues. The CDR3 protein is CATRQASADTQYF. CDR3 nucleotides: TGTGCCACCAGACAGGCGAGCGCAGATACGCAGTATTTT.

This chain connects TRBV5-8 to TRBJ1-1; maybe TRBD1 (5 bases). The V end was cut by 1 base, the J end by 3 bases, with 10 bases between. The CDR3 spans 14 residues. Germline CDR1 is SGHTS and CDR2 is YDEGEE. The CDR3 sequence: CASSLLQGYTEAFF. DNA of the CDR3: TGTGCCAGCAGCTTGTTGCAGGGCTACACTGAAGCTTTCTTT.